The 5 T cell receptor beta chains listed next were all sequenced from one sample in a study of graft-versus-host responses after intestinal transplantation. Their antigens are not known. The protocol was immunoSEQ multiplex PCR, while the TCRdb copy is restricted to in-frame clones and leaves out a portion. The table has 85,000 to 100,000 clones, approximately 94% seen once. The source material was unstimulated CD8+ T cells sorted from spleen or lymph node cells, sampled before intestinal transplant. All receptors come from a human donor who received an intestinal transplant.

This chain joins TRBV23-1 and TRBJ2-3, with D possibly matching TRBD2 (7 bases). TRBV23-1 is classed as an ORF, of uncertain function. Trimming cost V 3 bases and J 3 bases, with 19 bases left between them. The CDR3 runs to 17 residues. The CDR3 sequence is CASSHPSGGLRTDTQYF. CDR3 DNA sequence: TGCGCCAGCAGTCATCCCTCGGGGGGCCTTAGGACAGATACGCAGTATTTT.

Here the CDR3 DNA reads TGTGCCACCAGCCGTCCCCCCGACAATGAGCAGTTCTTC. It codes for CATSRPPDNEQFF. V is TRBV15 and J is TRBJ2-1; D not certain. Per germline, CDR1 LNHNV and CDR2 YYDKDF (reference sequence). The CDR3 sequence is 13 residues long. V was cut by 5 bases and J by 5 bases, with 10 bases left in between. The variable domain in full, completed from reference TRBV15 and TRBJ2-1, reads DAMVIQNPRYQVTQFGKPVTLSCSQTLNHNVMYWYQQKSSQAPKLLFHYYDKDFNNEADTPDNFQSRRPNTSFCFLDIRSPGLGDTAMYLCATSRPPDNEQFFGPGTRLTVL.

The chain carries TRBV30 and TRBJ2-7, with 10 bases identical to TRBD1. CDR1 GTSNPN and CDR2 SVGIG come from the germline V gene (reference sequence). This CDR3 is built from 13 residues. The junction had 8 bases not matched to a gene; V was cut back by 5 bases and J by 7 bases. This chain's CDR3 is CAWAGTGVGEQYF. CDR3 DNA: TGTGCCTGGGCCGGGACAGGGGTGGGGGAGCAGTACTTC.

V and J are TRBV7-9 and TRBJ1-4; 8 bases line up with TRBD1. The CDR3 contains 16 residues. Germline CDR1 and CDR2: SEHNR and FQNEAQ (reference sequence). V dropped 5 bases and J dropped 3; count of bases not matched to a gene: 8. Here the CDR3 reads CASSQQGEGSNEKLFF. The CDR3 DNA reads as TGTGCCAGCAGCCAACAGGGGGAAGGTTCTAATGAAAAACTGTTTTTT.

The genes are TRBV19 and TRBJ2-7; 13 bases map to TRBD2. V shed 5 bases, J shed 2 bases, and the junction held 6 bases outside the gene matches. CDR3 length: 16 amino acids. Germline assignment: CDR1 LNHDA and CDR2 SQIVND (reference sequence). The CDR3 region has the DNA TGTGCCAGTAGTGTGACTAGCGGGGGGTCCACCTACGAGCAGTACTTC. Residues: CASSVTSGGSTYEQYF. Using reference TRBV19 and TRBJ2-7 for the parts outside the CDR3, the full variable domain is DGGITQSPKYLFRKEGQNVTLSCEQNLNHDAMYWYRQDPGQGLRLIYYSQIVNDFQKGDIAEGYSVSREKKESFPLTVTSAQKNPTAFYLCASSVTSGGSTYEQYFGPGTRLTVT.